This T cell receptor (beta chain) was found in a study of T cell repertoires in cytomegalovirus infection. Points from the study as a whole: Cumulative frequency of public TCR beta families picked out carriers of CMV plus the relevant HLA.

CDR1 MNHEY and CDR2 SMNVEV come from the germline V gene (reference sequence). V lost 2 bases and J lost 0, with 15 bases in between. The CDR3 length is 17 residues. This clonotype was seen a few times. What it recognizes is unknown. MiXCR, run by TCRdb on the reads, gives a single entry per CDR3 protein. Counted here are under 850,000 distinct CDR3 sequences, 35% to 45% occurring once; the ten biggest clones make up roughly 2.8%. This clonotype was obtained from a human donor in good health (CMV status not recorded). Some clones in this sample may be carry-over from other donors' samples. The specimen was PBMCs. V usage is TRBV27 and J usage is TRBJ2-3; D unclear. This chain's CDR3 is CASSLPGRRSSTDTQYF. In DNA form, the CDR3 reads TGTGCCAGCAGTTTACCCGGGCGGAGATCTAGCACAGATACGCAGTATTTT.